Listed here is a single T cell receptor beta chain. This clone has just a few counts. The antigen it binds to is not known. One base away there is no much larger clone; base qualities are not given. Preparation of the library involved the immunoSEQ multiplex PCR assay. A mixture of 60 forward primers for TCR Vbeta segments and 13 reverse primers for TCR Jbeta segments was used in the multiplex PCR. The CDR3 region of rearranged TCR beta genes was amplified from genomic DNA by a multiplex PCR assay. The amplified TCR beta libraries were sequenced on the Illumina HiSeq System as 87-base-pair reads. Processing in the source paper ran as follows. Across the 600 to 700 repertoires, a later analysis counted about 81 million unique TCR beta chains, around 11 million of which were shared by at least two donors. Raw reads were error-corrected and collapsed into unique sequences by a nearest-neighbor algorithm in which closely related sequences were merged to remove PCR and sequencing errors. V, D and J gene segments were assigned by aligning CDR3 sequences to IMGT reference sequences. For a sequence to be retained, a match of at least six nucleotides was required to both a V gene segment and a J gene segment. A rearrangement was called productive if the CDR3 had no stop codons and remained in frame with V and J, and every other rearrangement was called non-productive. Following IMGT convention, CDR3 was defined as the stretch from the second conserved V-encoded cysteine up to the conserved J-encoded phenylalanine. In an earlier analysis of 500 to 650 of the donors, sequences lacking an unambiguous match to a single V gene segment were excluded. In an earlier analysis of approximately 560 of the donors, a V segment was called functional when productive rearrangements were above 56.7%, and segregating when the standard deviation between donors exceeded 5%. A statistical classification framework was developed to diagnose cytomegalovirus status using the catalog of TCR beta chain sequences. A later analysis assigned V and J genes by comparing TCR nucleotide sequences with IMGT/GENE-DB human TR gene sequences. In a later analysis, CDR3 sequences and most-parsimonious VDJ recombination scenarios were assigned using the TCRdist pipeline. In a later analysis, each TCR beta chain was defined by its CDR3 amino acid sequence together with its V-gene family, and reads without a unique V-gene family were excluded. A later analysis removed 550 to 650 highly shared, low-generation-probability nucleotide sequences to deal with suspected cross-contamination and a sequencing artifact. In a later analysis, a clonal expansion index for each public chain was calculated from normalized within-repertoire ranks of inferred template counts. Generation probabilities in a later analysis came from a VDJ recombination model fitted to out-of-frame rearrangements, and those results were checked against IGoR. In a later analysis, TCR-TCR, TCR-HLA and TCR-CMV co-occurrence was scored with hypergeometric tests, and a repertoire-size bias correction was applied to TCR pairs. A later analysis estimated false discovery rates by permuting HLA or CMV assignments 20 times. A later analysis grouped co-occurring TCRs with DBSCAN, adding TCRdist sequence similarity when clustering within HLA-allele-positive subsets. Co-occurrence clustering excluded repertoires with fewer than 30,000 or more than 120,000 public chains, plus five with anomalous nucleotide sharing. The source is immuneACCESS, and TCRdb retained only in-frame sequences with V and J called. Part of the clones is not carried over; for the studies checked, unresolved V genes explain less than half of this, and the remainder is unexplained. V, J and clone size were drawn from that table, and D and trimming were deduced from the DNA. The sample includes about 250,000 clones, with around 66% observed a single time. The ten top clones hold under 3% of the sample.

The data originate from a study of cytomegalovirus exposure and HLA in healthy donors (dated by TCRdb to 2015 to 2018). For the study in its entirety: An earlier analysis of fewer than 750 of the donors reported 250 to 300 Gb of sequence data and 117 million unique TCR beta sequences obtained from some 170 million T cells. High-throughput TCR immunosequencing, statistical association of individual TCRs with disease status, and machine learning were combined to predict cytomegalovirus infection status. The study aimed to test whether signatures of past pathogen exposure could be identified by cataloging public T cell receptors. A later analysis re-analyzed previously published TCR beta repertoires from roughly 630 donors and added high-resolution HLA genotyping to study TCR occurrence patterns. Across approximately 400 genotyped donors of the cohort, an average of approximately 240,000 unique TCR beta nucleotide sequences per donor were sequenced, and roughly 17% of those sequences were non-productive. Alongside the repertoire data, information on donor age, sex, ethnicity and CMV serostatus was compiled. HLA typing covered class I and class II loci at four-digit resolution. Five DR-DQ haplotypes were handled as single units for association and clustering, since linkage in the cohort was strong. In the later analysis, no new phenotypic data were used to find candidate immune exposures; instead, reliance was placed on TCR beta sequences and their occurrence across donors. An early release that covered several hundred HLA-typed donors contained about 300 gigabases of sequencing data and about 84 million unique TCR sequences. An earlier analysis of fewer than 700 of the donors applied high-throughput TCR beta sequencing to assess whether each TCR beta V gene segment acted as functional or pseudogenic. In a later genetic analysis, genome-wide SNP genotypes for about three fifths of the 666 donors were used, and that subset was treated as a discovery cohort. Using immunosequencing, the study profiled T cell repertoires from 550 to 750 subjects and related those repertoires to cytomegalovirus serostatus. Typing coverage varied by locus: roughly 629-640 donors for A, B, C, DRB1 and DQB1; 500 to 550 for DQA1; approximately 570 for DPA1; some 470 for DPB1. Besides the first cohort of roughly 700 subjects, a separate validation cohort made up of roughly 120 different subjects was used. Of the 300 to 450 genotyped donors, roughly 80% fell in the genetic ancestry cluster associated with self-reported Caucasian donors. Every repertoire in the discovery cohort had been generated on one and the same sequencing platform. Study-wide conclusions, independent of this receptor: Presence/absence analyses assumed roughly uniform sequencing depth across donors, an assumption that may not hold. Most TCR sequences were observed very rarely across donors, whereas some public TCRs were present in many individuals. This cohort had only TCR beta chains sequenced, and the lack of alpha or paired-chain data limited which features could be detected. In an earlier analysis of 450 to 750 of the donors, most TCR beta V segments appeared in productive rearrangements about 87% or about 30% of the time, broadly matching IMGT annotations. A cluster of highly shared sequence variants was judged likely to represent a technical artifact of the sequencing pipeline. It was suggested by the authors that the approach could potentially be generalized to other disease states and immunological phenotypes. A later analysis associated about 18,000 TCR beta sequences with specific HLA alleles at a false discovery rate of 0.05. Strong co-occurrence of HLA alleles, especially DR and DQ, made assigning TCR associations to individual alleles difficult. An association between a missense DCLRE1C variant and V-gene and J-gene trimming of TCR beta chains was found in a later genetic analysis and replicated in an independent cohort. In a later analysis, HLA-associated TCR beta chains were found to be more clonally expanded and to have lower generation probabilities than equally common non-associated chains. Several of the top co-occurrence clusters appeared to be linked to parvovirus B19, influenza, CMV and Epstein-Barr virus, according to a later analysis. A total of roughly 160 TCR beta chains were listed by the study as associated with cytomegalovirus. A later genetic analysis reported fewer N-insertions in productive TCRs among donors in an Asian-associated ancestry cluster than the approximately 670-donor mean. Because HLA typing was missing for some donors at each locus, association tests included only the typed subset. A further reported finding was that TCR beta sequences accurately predicted the HLA-A and HLA-B alleles for most subjects in the first cohort. CMV serostatus was the only immune exposure information available for the cohort. Because the 87-base-pair reads could not distinguish some IMGT-functional V segments, including TRBV6-2 and TRBV6-3, those segments were excluded. According to a later analysis, most CMV-associated TCR beta chains appeared to be HLA-restricted, and the HLA associations seemed to be driven largely by CMV exposure. Three of the identified cytomegalovirus-associated TCR beta chains were confirmed in vitro to be specific for cytomegalovirus antigens. In both the original and validation cohorts, the classifier was reported to diagnose cytomegalovirus status with high specificity and sensitivity. Seventeen rarely observed V segments, including chromosome 9 orphons, were excluded from the earlier analysis of approximately 600 of the donors because counts were too low. Linkage disequilibrium might explain the correlated functional status among segregating V segments, but an unknown experimental factor could not be ruled out. In a later analysis, the rate of TCR association differed among HLA loci, with DRB1 alleles having the most associated TCRs and HLA-C alleles having the fewest.

The cohort consisted of 650 to 850 healthy bone marrow donors. All cohort members were sampled while nominally healthy, although unrecorded immune exposures were likely present. The donor was CMV seronegative and belonged to the group of under 400 seronegative cohort members. Each donor provided a peripheral blood sample, and peripheral blood mononuclear cells were used for TCR beta sequencing. The Qiagen DNeasy Blood Extraction Kit was used to extract genomic DNA from the blood cell samples. Reading the germline V gene gives CDR1 SGHVS and CDR2 FQNEAQ. Relative to germline, V is 0 bases shorter and J is 5 bases shorter, with 11 bases between their ends. The CDR3, cysteine through phenylalanine, is 14 amino acids long. CDR3 DNA is the only sequence kept; it has 42 bases, read in frame from the first base.

The specimen was PBMCs. The chain joins TRBV7-8 to TRBJ2-7; D gene: possibly TRBD1, on 5 matching bases. This TCR derives from a female donor in good health and CMV-seronegative. The CDR3 is CASSLALGVHEQYF. The nucleotides are TGTGCCAGCAGCTTAGCCCTAGGGGTCCACGAGCAGTACTTC.